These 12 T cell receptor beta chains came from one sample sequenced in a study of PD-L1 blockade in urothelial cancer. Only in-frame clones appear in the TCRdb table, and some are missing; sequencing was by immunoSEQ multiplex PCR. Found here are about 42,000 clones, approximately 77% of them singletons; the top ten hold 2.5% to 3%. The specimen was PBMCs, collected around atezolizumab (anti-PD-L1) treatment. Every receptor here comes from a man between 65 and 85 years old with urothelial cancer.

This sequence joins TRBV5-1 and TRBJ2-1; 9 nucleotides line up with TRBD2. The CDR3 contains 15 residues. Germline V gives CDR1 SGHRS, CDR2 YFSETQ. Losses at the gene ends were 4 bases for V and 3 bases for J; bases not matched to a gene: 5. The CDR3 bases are TGCGCCAGCAGCGGTAGCGGGAGTAGCTACAATGAGCAGTTCTTC. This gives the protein CASSGSGSSYNEQFF.

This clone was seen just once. Here the CDR3 reads CASSSPGQGLNIQYF. DNA for the CDR3: TGTGCCAGCAGTTCACCCGGACAGGGTTTAAACATTCAGTACTTC. The chain has TRBV27 and TRBJ2-4; 8 bases map to TRBD1. There are 15 residues in the CDR3. V trimming: 4 bases; J trimming: 6 bases; junction bases outside the gene matches: 8. Germline CDR1 is MNHEY and CDR2 is SMNVEV (reference sequence).

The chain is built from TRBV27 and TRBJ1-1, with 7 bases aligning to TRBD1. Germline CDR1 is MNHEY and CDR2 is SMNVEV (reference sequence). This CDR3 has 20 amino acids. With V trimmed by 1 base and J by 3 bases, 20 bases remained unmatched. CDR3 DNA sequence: TGTGCCAGCAGTTTATACCCTCCAACGACAGGGCTCGGCAGTGACACTGAAGCTTTCTTT. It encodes CASSLYPPTTGLGSDTEAFF.

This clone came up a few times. The CDR3 loop reads CASSPSSGNTIYF. Written as DNA, the CDR3 is TGCGCCAGCAGCCCTAGCTCTGGAAACACCATATATTTT. This sequence joins TRBV5-1 and TRBJ1-3; D is ambiguous. The length of the CDR3 is 13 residues. V was clipped by 4 bases and J by 0 bases, with 5 bases between them. Germline V lookup: CDR1 SGHRS, CDR2 YFSETQ.

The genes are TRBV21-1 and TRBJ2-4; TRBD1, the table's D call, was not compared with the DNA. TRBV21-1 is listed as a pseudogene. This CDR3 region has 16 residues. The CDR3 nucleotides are TGTGCCAGCAGCAACCATCTCAGGGACAGGGGTGACATTCAGTACTTC. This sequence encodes CASSNHLRDRGDIQYF.

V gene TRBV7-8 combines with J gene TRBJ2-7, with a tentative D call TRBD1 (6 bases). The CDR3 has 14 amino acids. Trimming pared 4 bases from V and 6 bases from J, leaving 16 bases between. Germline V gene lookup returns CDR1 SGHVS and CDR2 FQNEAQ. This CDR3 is CASSSVSTGLEQYF. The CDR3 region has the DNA TGTGCCAGCAGCTCGGTATCGACAGGTCTCGAGCAGTACTTC.

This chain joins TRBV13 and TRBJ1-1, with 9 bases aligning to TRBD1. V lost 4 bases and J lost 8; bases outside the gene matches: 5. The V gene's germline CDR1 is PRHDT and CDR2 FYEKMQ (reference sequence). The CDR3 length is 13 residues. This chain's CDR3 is CASSYGQGTEAFF. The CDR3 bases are TGTGCCAGCAGCTACGGACAGGGGACCGAAGCTTTCTTT. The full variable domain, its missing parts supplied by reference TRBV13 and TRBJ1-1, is AAGVIQSPRHLIKEKRETATLKCYPIPRHDTVYWYQQGPGQDPQFLISFYEKMQSDKGSIPDRFSAQQFSDYHSELNMSSLELGDSALYFCASSYGQGTEAFFGQGTRLTVV.

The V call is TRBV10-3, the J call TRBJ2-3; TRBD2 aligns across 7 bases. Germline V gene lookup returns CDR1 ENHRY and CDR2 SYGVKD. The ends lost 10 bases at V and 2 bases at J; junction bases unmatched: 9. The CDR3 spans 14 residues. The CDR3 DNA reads TGTGCCACCCGACTAGCCTTAAACACAGATACGCAGTATTTT. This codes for CATRLALNTDTQYF.

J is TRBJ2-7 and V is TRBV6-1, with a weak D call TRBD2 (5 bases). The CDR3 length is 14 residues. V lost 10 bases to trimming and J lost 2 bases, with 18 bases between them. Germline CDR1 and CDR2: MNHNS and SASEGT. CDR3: CATPSGKGAYEQYF. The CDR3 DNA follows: TGTGCCACTCCCTCGGGGAAGGGAGCCTACGAGCAGTACTTC.

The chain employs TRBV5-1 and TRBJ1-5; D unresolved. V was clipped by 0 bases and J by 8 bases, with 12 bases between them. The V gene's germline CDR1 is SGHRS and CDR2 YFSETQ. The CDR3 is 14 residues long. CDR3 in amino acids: CASSLARGDEPQHF. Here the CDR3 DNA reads TGCGCCAGCAGCTTGGCTCGCGGCGACGAGCCCCAGCATTTT.

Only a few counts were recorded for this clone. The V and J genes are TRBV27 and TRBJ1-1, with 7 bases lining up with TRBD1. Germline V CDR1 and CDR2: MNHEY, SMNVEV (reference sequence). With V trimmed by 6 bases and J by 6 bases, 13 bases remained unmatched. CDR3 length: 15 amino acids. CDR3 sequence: CASSRTNRGGAEAFF. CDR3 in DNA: TGTGCCAGCAGCCGGACCAACAGGGGCGGCGCTGAAGCTTTCTTT.

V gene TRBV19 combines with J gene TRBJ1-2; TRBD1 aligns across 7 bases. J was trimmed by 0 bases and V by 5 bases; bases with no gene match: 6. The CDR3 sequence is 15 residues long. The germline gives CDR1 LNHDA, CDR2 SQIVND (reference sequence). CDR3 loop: CASSLRDSSNYGYTF. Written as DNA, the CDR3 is TGTGCCAGTAGTCTCAGGGACAGTTCTAACTATGGCTACACCTTC.